The entry below describes one T cell receptor beta chain. The V end lost 5 bases, the J end lost 2 bases, and 14 bases lay between the germline ends. This CDR3 region has 15 residues. CDR1 and CDR2 (germline): MGHRA, YSYEKL. 60 Vbeta and 13 Jbeta primers were used in PCR. TCRdb keeps only in-frame clones here, not all; method: immunoSEQ multiplex PCR. The sample records around 250,000 clones, 81% being singletons. This sample is drawn from a study of cytomegalovirus exposure and HLA in healthy donors. This receptor was obtained from a woman aged 55-69 years in good health and CMV-seropositive. Sequences were obtained from PBMCs. The chain is built from TRBV4-1 and TRBJ2-3; D gene ambiguous. CDR3 in amino acids: CASSDSLDATDTQYF. The DNA of the CDR3 is TGCGCCAGCAGCGACTCTCTCGATGCCACAGATACGCAGTATTTT.